This T cell receptor (beta chain) originates from a study of early T cells in non-severe SARS-CoV-2 infection (dated by TCRdb to 2020 to 2022). In the study overall: TCR sequencing used bulk RNA from unsorted whole blood, so alpha and beta chains could not be paired.

From the cysteine up to the phenylalanine, the CDR3 has a length of 15 residues. Only the CDR3 region is kept as DNA, spanning 45 bases read in frame from base 1. The junction shows trimming of 6 bases on V and 1 base on J, plus 15 bases between the germline ends. Libraries were constructed by 5' RACE. TCRdb shows the sequencer as NextSeq 500. To correct for sequencing error and PCR bias, the TCR library protocol tagged individual cDNA molecules with unique molecular identifiers. TCR alpha and beta chains were both sequenced, and the abundances of alpha and beta sequences in each sample were closely correlated with each other. The paper's data handling went like this. Decombinator V4 was used to perform V gene, J gene and CDR3 annotation of TCR sequences. Expanded TCRs were defined as changing significantly between any two time points under a Poisson model with p below 0.0001. TCR abundances were normalised to the total number of TCRs sequenced per sample and were expressed as counts per million. MAIT TCRs were defined by TRAV1-2 paired with TRAJ12, TRAJ20 or TRAJ33, and iNKT TCRs by TRAV10 paired with TRAJ18. VDJdb, accessed on 1 November 2021, was searched for TCRs annotated for CMV, EBV and SARS-CoV-2, and TCRs annotated for more than one antigen were excluded. TCRdb redid the processing of the public reads, applying fastp at Q25 and MiXCR, and retained in-frame beta chains. Each CDR3 protein appears once, grouped with its most common genes and DNA. TCRdb's processing, not the authors', yielded these V and J calls. In this sample the table shows about 66,000 distinct CDR3 sequences, approximately 13% of which occur a single time. The ten most abundant clones make up 8% to 10% of the sample.

A word on this clonotype: Its antigen remains undetermined. The record has no base qualities; no much larger clone is one base away.

General study outcomes and caveats: VDJdb matching was skewed toward anti-spike CD8 responses and likely underestimated virus-specific expansions, missing private and CD4 specificities.

The study was a case-control design nested within a healthcare worker cohort in London, UK, with weekly nasopharyngeal swab PCR tests and blood sampling. Healthcare workers were enrolled in the week of the UK lockdown, from 23 to 31 March 2020, and were followed every week for up to about 16 weeks. Recombination linked TRBV12-3 or TRBV12-4 to TRBJ1-1, with no reliable assignment of the D segment. The sequencing sample was made of whole blood. The sequence came from an adult who was a healthcare worker with PCR-confirmed SARS-CoV-2 infection or an uninfected control (not recorded which). Read as DNA, the sequence is TGTGCCAGCAGACTCCCGTGGAGTCAGAACACTGAAGCTTTCTTT. The encoded protein is CASRLPWSQNTEAFF.